Listed here are 19 T cell receptor beta chains from one sample, sequenced in a study of blood T cell repertoires in COVID-19. Data came from immunoSEQ multiplex PCR; TCRdb stores just in-frame clones and leaves some out. This sample has 150,000 to 200,000 clones; about 80% occur once, and the top ten carry 5.5% to 7.5%. The sequenced material came from peripheral blood. The receptors originated from a woman in her 40s with COVID-19, enrolled during active disease.

The chain employs TRBV19 and TRBJ1-5; D possibly corresponds to TRBD1 (5 bases). CDR3 length equals 14 residues. V was pared by 3 bases and J by 6 bases, with 12 bases between. Germline loops: CDR1 LNHDA, CDR2 SQIVND (reference sequence). The CDR3, as DNA: TGTGCCAGTAGTATTACCGGGGGTGTTCAGCCCCAGCATTTT. Encoded protein: CASSITGGVQPQHF. The full variable domain, completed using reference TRBV19 and TRBJ1-5, is DGGITQSPKYLFRKEGQNVTLSCEQNLNHDAMYWYRQDPGQGLRLIYYSQIVNDFQKGDIAEGYSVSREKKESFPLTVTSAQKNPTAFYLCASSITGGVQPQHFGDGTRLSIL.

The chain recombines TRBV2 with TRBJ1-6; 9 nucleotides agree with TRBD1. CDR3 length: 17 residues. Germline-derived CDR1 and CDR2 are SNHLY and FYNNEI. Trimming took 5 bases from V and 5 from J; bases not matched to a gene: 10. The CDR3 nucleotides are TGTGCCAGCAGTTATTTCCCGGGACAGGGTGATAATTCACCCCTCCACTTT. Its protein product is CASSYFPGQGDNSPLHF.

This clone occurred once. The chain recombines TRBV7-8 with TRBJ2-7; D gene uncertain. The CDR3 contains 13 residues. Germline V gene sequence: CDR1 SGHVS, CDR2 FQNEAQ. V dropped 5 bases and J dropped 0 bases, with 8 bases sitting between them. The CDR3 bases are TGTGCCAGCAGCCTAAAGAGCTCCTACGAGCAGTACTTC. Its translation: CASSLKSSYEQYF.

The CDR3 sequence is CASSRGLAGGGEQYF. The CDR3, as DNA: TGTGCCAGCAGCCGAGGACTAGCGGGAGGGGGTGAGCAGTACTTC. This chain links TRBV3-1 (or the pseudogene TRBV3-2) with TRBJ2-7, with 15 nucleotides matching TRBD2. V shed 4 bases and J 7 bases; nucleotides not matched to a gene: 5. The CDR3 spans 15 residues. Per germline, CDR1 LGHDT and CDR2 YNNKEL (reference sequence).

The chain has TRBV7-8 and TRBJ2-1; D not resolved. The CDR3 length is 15 residues. V lost 5 bases and J lost 0, with 11 bases in between. Germline V gene lookup returns CDR1 SGHVS and CDR2 FQNEAQ. The CDR3 loop is CASSPIPSSYNEQFF. The CDR3 DNA is TGTGCCAGCAGCCCGATCCCGAGCTCCTACAATGAGCAGTTCTTC.

The chain couples TRBV24-1 to TRBJ2-3; 8 positions match TRBD2. Germline V gene sequence: CDR1 KGHDR, CDR2 SFDVKD. V dropped 3 bases and J dropped 4; count of bases not matched to a gene: 5. The CDR3 is made up of 15 amino acids. The CDR3 reads CATSDPGTSPDTQYF. CDR3 in DNA: TGTGCCACCAGTGATCCCGGGACTAGTCCAGATACGCAGTATTTT.

This clone was seen only once. The rearrangement uses TRBV12-3 or TRBV12-4 and TRBJ2-2; TRBD2 might be the D (5 bases). Trimming took off 6 bases at V and 8 bases at J, with 10 bases between the two ends. The CDR3 is 12 residues long. The CDR3 bases are TGTGCCAGCAGGACTATAGGAGGGGAGCTGTTTTTT. The encoded protein is CASRTIGGELFF.

This chain links TRBV5-1 with TRBJ2-1; D is unclear. From germline, CDR1 is SGHRS and CDR2 YFSETQ. Trimming shortened V by 2 bases and J by 0 bases, and 9 bases separated the two germline ends. The CDR3 is made up of 15 amino acids. The CDR3 nucleotides are TGCGCCAGCAGCTTCTTATGGAGCTCCTACAATGAGCAGTTCTTC. Its protein is CASSFLWSSYNEQFF.

The chain joins TRBV5-1 to TRBJ2-3, with 9 nucleotides matching TRBD2. In germline, CDR1 is SGHRS, CDR2 YFSETQ. The V gene end was trimmed by 4 bases and the J gene end by 3 bases; junction bases not matched to a gene: 12. This CDR3 has 17 residues. Here the CDR3 reads CASSDYFSSGTTDTQYF. CDR3 nucleotides: TGCGCCAGCAGCGATTACTTTTCTAGCGGGACTACAGATACGCAGTATTTT.

This chain connects TRBV27 to TRBJ2-3; 9 nucleotides align to TRBD1. This CDR3 is 17 amino acids long. Germline V CDR1 and CDR2: MNHEY, SMNVEV (reference sequence). The V and J ends lost 0 bases and 3 bases, in that order; junction bases with no gene match: 7. CDR3 residues: CASSLSETGGLTDTQYF. The CDR3 bases are TGTGCCAGCAGTTTATCTGAGACAGGGGGTCTGACAGATACGCAGTATTTT.

The V gene is TRBV29-1, the J gene TRBJ2-2, with D perhaps matching TRBD2 (5 bases). Trimming cost V 4 bases and J 3 bases, with 9 bases left between them. The CDR3 is 13 residues long. Germline V gene data show CDR1 as SQVTM and CDR2 as ANQGSEA. This chain's CDR3 is CSVGRADTGELFF. CDR3 in DNA: TGCAGCGTTGGGAGAGCGGACACCGGGGAGCTGTTTTTT.

The V and J genes are TRBV19 and TRBJ2-5, with 10 bases fitting TRBD1. V was pared by 9 bases and J by 5 bases, with 15 bases of the junction left unmatched. This CDR3 has 16 residues. Per germline, CDR1 LNHDA and CDR2 SQIVND (reference sequence). For the CDR3, the DNA is TGTGCCAGCAGACCAGGGGACAGGGGATTGATCGAGACCCAGTACTTC. Its translation: CASRPGDRGLIETQYF.

Written as DNA, the CDR3 is TGTGCCAGCAGCACAGGGACTAATGAAGATACGCAGTATTTT. Its translation: CASSTGTNEDTQYF. This chain uses TRBV5-4 with TRBJ2-3, with a tentative D call TRBD2 (7 bases). Germline V gives CDR1 SGHNT, CDR2 YYREEE (reference sequence). V lost 4 bases, J lost 5 bases, and 14 bases lay in between. The CDR3 totals 14 residues.

The chain uses TRBV2 and TRBJ1-5, with TRBD1 identical over 8 bases. Trimming cost V 7 bases and J 6 bases; bases outside gene matches: 5. This CDR3 is built from 13 residues. From germline, CDR1 is SNHLY and CDR2 FYNNEI. Written as DNA, the CDR3 is TGTGCCAGCAACGGACAGGGAGGTCAGCCCCAGCATTTT. Translated: CASNGQGGQPQHF. The whole variable domain, filled in from reference TRBV2 and TRBJ1-5, reads EPEVTQTPSHQVTQMGQEVILRCVPISNHLYFYWYRQILGQKVEFLVSFYNNEISEKSEIFDDQFSVERPDGSNFTLKIRSTKLEDSAMYFCASNGQGGQPQHFGDGTRLSIL.

The genes are TRBV19 and TRBJ2-3, with TRBD2 matching 7 bases. CDR3 size: 15 residues. In germline, CDR1 is LNHDA, CDR2 SQIVND (reference sequence). The V and J ends lost 5 bases and 9 bases, in that order; junction bases with no gene match: 14. DNA for the CDR3: TGTGCCAGTAGTCTCCAGCTAGCTAGCGGAGAGACGCAGTATTTT. Amino acid sequence: CASSLQLASGETQYF.

The V call is TRBV7-9, the J call TRBJ2-2, with D possibly matching TRBD2 (5 bases). This CDR3 has 15 amino acids. V was pared by 2 bases and J by 3 bases, with 10 bases between. Germline CDR1 is SEHNR and CDR2 is FQNEAQ (reference sequence). The CDR3 sequence: CASSLWIGDTGELFF. For the CDR3, the DNA is TGTGCCAGCAGCTTATGGATCGGGGACACCGGGGAGCTGTTTTTT.

As for this clone: An end of the junction differs from the germline gene, which may be a read error. Other DNA sequences from this sample encode an identical CDR3 as well. V and J are TRBV10-3 and TRBJ2-3; TRBD1 agrees at 8 bases. The CDR3 sequence is 14 residues long. Germline values: CDR1 ENHRY, CDR2 SYGVKD. In DNA, the CDR3 is TGTGCCATCAGTGAGGGACAGGGCACTGATACGCAGTATTTT. This encodes CAISEGQGTDTQYF.

The chain recombines TRBV29-1 with TRBJ1-2; 8 bases are a match to TRBD1. CDR1 is SQVTM, CDR2 ANQGSEA, per germline. The J segment lost 7 bases and the V segment lost 3 bases, leaving 19 bases of the junction unmatched. The CDR3 is 17 residues long. The CDR3 DNA sequence: TGCAGCGTTGACCTCGTCCCGGGACAGGCTGTCCCGGGTGGCTACACCTTC. Its protein is CSVDLVPGQAVPGGYTF.

The chain employs TRBV9 and TRBJ1-2, with no clear D. This CDR3 has 13 residues. The V end lost 0 bases, the J end lost 3 bases, and 6 bases lay between the germline ends. Germline V gives CDR1 SGDLS, CDR2 YYNGEE. The CDR3 region is CASSVGRDYGYTF. DNA of the CDR3: TGTGCCAGCAGCGTAGGACGGGACTATGGCTACACCTTC.